The next 11 T cell receptor beta chains were all read from a single sample in a study of molecular identifiers for immune sequencing clone quantification (dated by TCRdb to 2017 to 2018). Libraries came from PCR. TCRdb shows the sequencer as Illumina HiSeq 4000. Using fastp at Q25 and MiXCR, TCRdb reprocessed the public reads and kept productive beta chains. Every CDR3 protein is listed once, alongside the most common genes and DNA of its rows. For this sample there are 62,000 or so distinct CDR3 sequences; 15% to 20% appear just once. Clones ranked in the top ten supply roughly 1.5% of the sample. Sequenced sample: naive CD8+ T cells from blood, with Jurkat cell RNA spiked in. The sample's cell subset or site label, in plain terms: FACS-sorted CD8+CD4-CCR7+CD45RA+ naive T cells. These receptors all come from a human donor in good health. Some libraries in this study had Jurkat cell RNA spiked in.

Remarks on this clonotype: A much larger clonotype is one base distant, so this may be a read error. The chain couples TRBV7-2 to TRBJ2-1; a weak D match, TRBD1 (6 bases). The CDR3 totals 16 residues. V dropped 5 bases and J dropped 2 bases, with 16 bases sitting between them. Looked up from germline, CDR1 is SGHTA and CDR2 is FQGNSA. The CDR3 DNA follows: TGTGCCAGCAGCCCAGGGACACTAAATCCCTACAATGAGCAGTTCTTC. Protein product: CASSPGTLNPYNEQFF.

Remarks on this clonotype: Possible read error: a much larger clone is one base away. The CDR3 bases are TGTGCCGGCAGCTTAGTACTCAGTAGAGACGAGCAGTACTTC. This gives the protein CAGSLVLSRDEQYF. The rearrangement joins TRBV7-9 to TRBJ2-7; no definite D call. Germline CDR1 is SEHNR and CDR2 is FQNEAQ (reference sequence). The CDR3 is 14 amino acids.

This clonotype was counted at least ten times. The chain employs TRBV11-2 and TRBJ2-1, with unresolved D. CDR1 and CDR2 (germline): SGHAT, FQNNGV. V was pared by 0 bases and J by 1 base, with 7 bases between. This CDR3 is built from 15 residues. The CDR3 nucleotides are TGTGCCAGCAGCTTAGAACACCCTTCCTACAATGAGCAGTTCTTC. As protein: CASSLEHPSYNEQFF.

This clonotype came up many times. The germline gene is not matched at one end of the junction; a read error may be the cause. The chain uses TRBV6-1 and TRBJ2-4, with TRBD1 identical over 7 bases. Germline-derived CDR1 and CDR2 are MNHNS and SASEGT. There are 17 residues in the CDR3. The chain's CDR3 is CARRLSSGGSVKNIQYF. The CDR3 coding sequence is TGTGCCCGCAGATTAAGCTCAGGGGGTTCCGTCAAAAACATTCAGTACTTC.

This clonotype was detected many times. The rearrangement joins TRBV6-5 to TRBJ1-1; 7 bases are shared with TRBD1. Losses at the gene ends were 2 bases for V and 4 bases for J; bases not matched to a gene: 4. CDR1 is MNHEY and CDR2 is SVGAGI in the germline V gene. The CDR3 has 14 residues. The CDR3 here is CASSYQGVGTEAFF. The CDR3 DNA is TGTGCCAGCAGTTACCAGGGGGTAGGCACTGAAGCTTTCTTT.

Ten or more counts support this clonotype. The V gene is TRBV7-9, the J gene TRBJ2-1; TRBD2 is a possible D gene (6 bases). Germline V gene lookup returns CDR1 SEHNR and CDR2 FQNEAQ (reference sequence). The length of the CDR3 is 19 residues. Between the trimmed V and J ends, which lost 3 bases and 7 bases, there was a span of 28 bases. CDR3 in amino acids: CASSFHGTPPLYGLNEQFF. In DNA, the CDR3 is TGTGCCAGCAGCTTTCACGGGACTCCCCCGCTCTACGGTCTGAATGAGCAGTTCTTC.

To note about this clonotype: With a much larger clone just one base away, this may be a read error. The chain uses TRBV11-3 and TRBJ2-4; 9 bases line up with TRBD1. The CDR3 runs to 17 residues. Germline CDR1 and CDR2: SGHNT and YENEEA. CDR3 loop: CASGLGQGNLAKNIQYF. The CDR3 DNA sequence: TGTGCCAGCGGCTTGGGACAGGGCAACCTAGCCAAAAACATTCAGTACTTC.

CDR3 protein: CASSIAEGAKYYEQYF. DNA of the CDR3: TGTGCCAGTAGTATAGCGGAGGGGGCTAAATACTACGAGCAGTACTTC. The V and J genes are TRBV19 and TRBJ2-7; D possibly corresponds to TRBD1 (7 bases). The CDR3 consists of 16 residues. The V gene lost 1 base and the J gene lost 3 bases, with 16 bases spanning the gap. The V gene's germline CDR1 is LNHDA and CDR2 SQIVND (reference sequence).

This clonotype has a count of ten or more. V and J are TRBV27 and TRBJ2-7; a weak D match, TRBD2 (5 bases). Germline-derived CDR1 and CDR2 are MNHEY and SMNVEV (reference sequence). Trimming stripped 6 bases from V and 2 bases from J, with 11 bases between. The length of the CDR3 is 13 residues. The CDR3 loop reads CASSTWGAYEQYF. The CDR3 coding sequence is TGTGCCAGCAGCACATGGGGAGCCTACGAGCAGTACTTC.

The chain links TRBV11-3 to TRBJ2-1; D gene ambiguous. The CDR3 totals 13 residues. Per the germline V gene, CDR1 is SGHNT and CDR2 is YENEEA. Trimming took 5 bases from V and 4 from J, leaving 9 bases between them. CDR3: CASSLYSYNEQFF. As DNA, the CDR3 is TGTGCCAGCAGCCTCTACTCTTACAATGAGCAGTTCTTC.

This clonotype was detected many times. The chain combines TRBV29-1 with TRBJ2-1, with 13 bases fitting TRBD2. Germline V gene sequence: CDR1 SQVTM, CDR2 ANQGSEA. The CDR3 consists of 15 residues. The trim removed 7 bases at V and 9 bases at J, leaving 12 bases unmatched. CDR3 DNA: TGCAGCGCTCCCCCCGGACTAGCGGGAGTTGGTGAGCAGTTCTTC. This encodes CSAPPGLAGVGEQFF.